The subject of this entry is one T cell receptor beta chain. These data originate in a study of blood T cell repertoires in COVID-19. Across the whole study: Nucleic acid was either cDNA or gDNA, and it came from T cells, B-cell-depleted T cells, or PBMCs.

The junction had 10 bases not matched to a gene; V was cut back by 6 bases and J by 12 bases. Germline loops: CDR1 DFQATT, CDR2 SNEGSKA (reference sequence). The CDR3 has 14 amino acids. How the authors handled the data: Using reference gene primer amplification, nucleated cell counts were estimated. Clones were read by immunoSEQ multiplex PCR, and TCRdb kept only the in-frame ones, dropping some. The V and J calls and clone size come from that table; D and trimming were worked out from the DNA. The sample yields approximately 170,000 clones, about four fifths seen once. The sample comprised peripheral blood. The TCR sequence derives from a man between 65 and 85 years old who had recovered from COVID-19. The chain carries TRBV20-1 and TRBJ2-1; the match to TRBD2 covers 14 bases. The CDR3 region has the DNA TGCAGTGCCAGTGGGACTAGCGGGAGTCGAATGCAGTTCTTC. Translation gives CSASGTSGSRMQFF.